Each of the 9 T cell receptor beta chains below was sequenced from the same sample in a study of radiotherapy plus CTLA-4 blockade in lung cancer. Data came from immunoSEQ multiplex PCR; TCRdb stores just in-frame clones and leaves some out. The data contain over 95,000 clones, about four fifths of them seen just once; the ten biggest clones take up around 3%. Here the sequenced sample was peripheral blood, taken from a patient treated with radiotherapy plus ipilimumab. All receptors come from a human donor with non-small cell lung cancer who had a partial response to radiotherapy plus ipilimumab. Some clones in this sample may be carry-over from other donors' samples.

V usage is TRBV5-1 and J usage is TRBJ1-6, with D perhaps TRBD1 (5 bases). V was shortened by 3 bases and J by 0 bases, with 10 bases between the two germline ends. The CDR3 sequence is 16 residues long. CDR1 is SGHRS and CDR2 is YFSETQ in the germline V gene. The CDR3 coding sequence is TGCGCCAGCAGCTATGACAGTAGCTCCTATAATTCACCCCTCCACTTT. Its translation: CASSYDSSSYNSPLHF.

This clone has a handful of counts. The rearrangement links TRBV9 to TRBJ2-7, with 11 nucleotides matching TRBD2. The J segment lost 4 bases and the V segment lost 2 bases, leaving 8 bases of the junction unmatched. The germline V gene encodes CDR1 SGDLS and CDR2 YYNGEE. The CDR3 extends over 16 amino acids. CDR3 loop: CASSVSGASGRYEQYF. In DNA, the CDR3 is TGTGCCAGCAGCGTGTCCGGGGCTAGCGGGAGGTACGAGCAGTACTTC.

V and J are TRBV15 and TRBJ1-6; D not resolved. CDR1 is LNHNV, CDR2 YYDKDF, per germline (reference sequence). The CDR3 is 12 amino acids. With 3 bases removed from V and 7 bases from J, the gap between germline ends came to 4 bases. For the CDR3, the DNA is TGTGCCACCAGCAGGGCAAATTCACCCCTCCACTTT. Amino acids: CATSRANSPLHF.

The chain couples TRBV28 to TRBJ2-3; tentative D call: TRBD2 (5 bases). The CDR3 sequence is 15 residues long. Germline CDR1 MDHEN, CDR2 SYDVKM. V was pared by 2 bases and J by 3 bases, with 12 bases between. CDR3 residues: CASSLEVRGTDTQYF. CDR3 in DNA: TGTGCCAGCAGTTTAGAGGTGAGAGGGACAGATACGCAGTATTTT.

V and J are TRBV10-3 and TRBJ2-5, with 8 bases aligning to TRBD1. TRBJ2-7 matches the DNA end more closely, so the J call is doubtful. This CDR3 comprises 14 residues. The germline gives CDR1 ENHRY, CDR2 SYGVKD. The CDR3 sequence is CAISYGQGGYEQYF. DNA for the CDR3: TGTGCCATCAGTTATGGACAGGGCGGCTACGAGCAGTACTTC.

The chain links TRBV6-5 to TRBJ2-7; D may be TRBD2 (5 bases). Germline assignment: CDR1 MNHEY and CDR2 SVGAGI. The V gene lost 7 bases and the J gene lost 9 bases, with 22 bases spanning the gap. The CDR3 has 14 amino acids. Here the CDR3 reads CASKIGPEVSGQYF. CDR3 DNA: TGTGCCAGCAAAATCGGGCCCGAGGTCAGCGGGCAGTACTTC.

This chain uses TRBV5-1 with TRBJ1-1; D might be TRBD1 (5 bases). Germline V gene lookup returns CDR1 SGHRS and CDR2 YFSETQ. The germline V and J ends were trimmed by 4 bases and 2 bases, with 12 bases remaining between them. The CDR3 covers 14 residues. CDR3 coding DNA: TGCGCCAGCAGCCCCCAGGGTGGTAACACTGAAGCTTTCTTT. The encoded protein is CASSPQGGNTEAFF.

The genes are TRBV18 and TRBJ2-1, with a possible D match to TRBD2 (6 bases). The CDR3 runs 15 residues. V was cut by 6 bases and J by 0 bases, with 12 bases left in between. Looked up from germline, CDR1 is KGHSH and CDR2 is LQKENI. Here the CDR3 DNA reads TGTGCCAGCTCGCCGGGACTTAGCTCCTACAATGAGCAGTTCTTC. It yields the protein CASSPGLSSYNEQFF.

V gene TRBV19 combines with J gene TRBJ2-3; 9 positions match TRBD2. With V trimmed by 5 bases and J by 2 bases, 8 bases remained unmatched. Per the germline V gene, CDR1 is LNHDA and CDR2 is SQIVND (reference sequence). The CDR3 length is 16 residues. CDR3 coding DNA: TGTGCCAGTAGTTCGAGGAGCGGGAGGATCACAGATACGCAGTATTTT. It yields the protein CASSSRSGRITDTQYF.